This TCR beta chain was identified during a study of cytomegalovirus exposure and HLA in healthy donors. General study findings and limits: Being indistinguishable, some V segments were excluded, TRBV6-2 and TRBV6-3 among them. In a later analysis, CMV-associated beta chains were mostly HLA-associated, it appeared.

In this sample, this clone turned up once. Antigen: not known. After removal of 5 bases from V and 5 bases from J, the junction contained 9 bases not matched to a gene. This CDR3 has 16 residues. The germline gives CDR1 SGHTA, CDR2 FQGTGA. The PCR made use of 60 Vbeta and 13 Jbeta primers. Profiled with immunoSEQ multiplex PCR; TCRdb holds only in-frame clones, not every one. The profile shows 140,000 or so clones, around 70% of them singletons. Sequenced material: PBMCs. The rearrangement uses TRBV7-3 and TRBJ2-2; the match to TRBD1 covers 9 bases. The clonotype originates from a woman under 40 in good health and CMV-seronegative. The CDR3: CASSVQGARSTGELFF. DNA for the CDR3: TGTGCCAGCAGCGTACAGGGGGCGCGGTCAACCGGGGAGCTGTTTTTT.